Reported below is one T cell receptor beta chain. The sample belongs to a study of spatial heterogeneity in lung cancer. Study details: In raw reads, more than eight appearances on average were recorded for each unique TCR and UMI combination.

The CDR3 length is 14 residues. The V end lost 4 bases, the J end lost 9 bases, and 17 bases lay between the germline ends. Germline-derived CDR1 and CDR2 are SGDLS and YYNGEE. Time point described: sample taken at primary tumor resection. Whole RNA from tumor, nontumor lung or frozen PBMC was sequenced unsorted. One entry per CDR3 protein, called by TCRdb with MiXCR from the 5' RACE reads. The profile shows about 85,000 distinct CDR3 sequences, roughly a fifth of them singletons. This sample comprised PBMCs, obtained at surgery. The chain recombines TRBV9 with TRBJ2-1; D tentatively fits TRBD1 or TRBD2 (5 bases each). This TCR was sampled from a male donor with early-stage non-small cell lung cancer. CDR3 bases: TGTGCCAGCAGCCAGGGAGTGTCACCGGGTGAGCAGTTCTTC. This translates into CASSQGVSPGEQFF.